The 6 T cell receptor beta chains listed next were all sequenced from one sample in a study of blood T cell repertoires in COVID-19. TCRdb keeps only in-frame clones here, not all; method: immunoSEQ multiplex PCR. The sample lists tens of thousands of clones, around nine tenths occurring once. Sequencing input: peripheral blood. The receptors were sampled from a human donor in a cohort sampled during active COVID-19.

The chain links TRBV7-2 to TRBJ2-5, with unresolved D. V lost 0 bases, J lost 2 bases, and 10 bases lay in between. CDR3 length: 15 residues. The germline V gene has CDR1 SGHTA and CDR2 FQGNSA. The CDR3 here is CASSLAWLVQETQYF. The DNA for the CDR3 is TGTGCCAGCAGCTTAGCTTGGCTGGTACAAGAGACCCAGTACTTC.

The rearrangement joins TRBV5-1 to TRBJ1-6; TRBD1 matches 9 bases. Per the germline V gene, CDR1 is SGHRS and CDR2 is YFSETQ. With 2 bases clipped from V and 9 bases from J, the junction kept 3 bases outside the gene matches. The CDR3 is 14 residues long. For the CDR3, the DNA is TGCGCCAGCAGCTTACAGGGGGCCAGTTCACCCCTCCACTTT. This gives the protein CASSLQGASSPLHF.

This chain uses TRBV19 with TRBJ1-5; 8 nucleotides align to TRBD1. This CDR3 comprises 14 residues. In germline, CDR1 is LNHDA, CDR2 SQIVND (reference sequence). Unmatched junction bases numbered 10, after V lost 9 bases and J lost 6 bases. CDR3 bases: TGTGCCAGCACCGGACAGGGTTCCGGTCAGCCCCAGCATTTT. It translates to CASTGQGSGQPQHF.

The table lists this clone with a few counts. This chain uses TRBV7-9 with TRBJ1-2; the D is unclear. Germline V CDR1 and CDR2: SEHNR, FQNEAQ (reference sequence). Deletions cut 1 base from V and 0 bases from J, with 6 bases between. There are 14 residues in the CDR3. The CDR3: CASSLGAANYGYTF. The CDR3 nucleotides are TGTGCCAGCAGCTTAGGGGCAGCTAACTATGGCTACACCTTC.

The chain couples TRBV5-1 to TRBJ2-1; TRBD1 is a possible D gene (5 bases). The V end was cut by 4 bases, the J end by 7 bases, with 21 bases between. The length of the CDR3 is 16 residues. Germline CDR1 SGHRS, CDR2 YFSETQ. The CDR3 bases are TGCGCCAGCAGCGTAACGCAGGGTACCAATAGGAATGAGCAGTTCTTC. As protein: CASSVTQGTNRNEQFF.

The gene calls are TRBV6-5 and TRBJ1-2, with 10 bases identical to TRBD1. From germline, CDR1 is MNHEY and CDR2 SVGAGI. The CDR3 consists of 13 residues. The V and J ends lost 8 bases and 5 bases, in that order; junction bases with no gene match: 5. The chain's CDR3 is CASSLDRGYGYTF. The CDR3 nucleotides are TGTGCCAGCTCCCTGGACAGGGGGTATGGCTACACCTTC.